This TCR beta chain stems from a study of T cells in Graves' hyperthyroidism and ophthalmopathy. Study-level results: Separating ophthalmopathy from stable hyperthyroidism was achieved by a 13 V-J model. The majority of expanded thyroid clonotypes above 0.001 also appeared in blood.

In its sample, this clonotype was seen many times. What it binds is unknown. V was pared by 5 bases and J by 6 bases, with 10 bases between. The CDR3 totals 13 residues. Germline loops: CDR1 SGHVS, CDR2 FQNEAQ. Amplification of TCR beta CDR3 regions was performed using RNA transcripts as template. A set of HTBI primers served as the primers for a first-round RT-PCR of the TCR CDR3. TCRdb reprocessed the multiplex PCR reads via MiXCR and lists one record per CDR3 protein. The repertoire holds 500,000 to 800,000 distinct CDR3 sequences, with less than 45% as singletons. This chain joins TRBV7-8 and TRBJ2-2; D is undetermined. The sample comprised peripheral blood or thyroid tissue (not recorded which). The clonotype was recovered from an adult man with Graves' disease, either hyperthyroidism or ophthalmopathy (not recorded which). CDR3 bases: TGTGCCAGCAGCCGAATTGGGGCCGGGGAGCTGTTTTTT. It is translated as CASSRIGAGELFF.